The 25 T cell receptor beta chains below all came from one sample that was sequenced in a study of cytomegalovirus exposure and HLA in healthy donors (dated by TCRdb to the late 2010s). The library was prepared using the immunoSEQ multiplex PCR assay. TCRdb re-hosts the immuneACCESS table, in-frame sequences only. Its copies lack some clones; in the studies checked, an unresolved V gene accounts for under half of them, and the cause for the rest is not known. The sample includes about 270,000 clones, with 80% to 90% observed a single time. The ten top clones hold roughly 0.99% of the sample. The specimen sequenced was PBMCs. These receptors were obtained from a woman younger than 35 in good health and CMV-seronegative.

This clone was seen a handful of times. The DNA for the CDR3 is TGTGCCTGGAGGGGGACAGGTAGAAAACTGTTTTTT. It translates to CAWRGTGRKLFF. The chain couples TRBV30 to TRBJ1-4; TRBD1 matches at 8 bases. Germline V gene lookup returns CDR1 GTSNPN and CDR2 SVGIG (reference sequence). Trimming took 3 bases from V and 10 from J; bases not matched to a gene: 4. This CDR3 region has 12 residues.

J is TRBJ2-1 and V is TRBV9, with TRBD2 matching 11 bases. The CDR3 is made up of 18 amino acids. Germline CDR1 reads SGDLS; CDR2 reads YYNGEE. Unmatched junction bases numbered 7, after V lost 0 bases and J lost 2 bases. CDR3 sequence reads: CASSVAGPSGRPYNEQFF. Here the CDR3 DNA reads TGTGCCAGCAGCGTAGCGGGTCCTAGCGGGAGGCCCTACAATGAGCAGTTCTTC.

The chain combines TRBV7-2 with TRBJ2-7; TRBD1 agrees at 10 bases. This CDR3 has 15 amino acids. The V segment lost 1 base and the J segment 3 bases; nucleotides outside the gene matches: 3. The germline CDR1 and CDR2 sequences are SGHTA and FQGNSA. The CDR3 loop reads CASSLEGQGYYEQYF. The CDR3 nucleotides read TGTGCCAGCAGCTTAGAGGGACAGGGGTACTACGAGCAGTACTTC.

DNA of the CDR3: TGTGCCAGCAGTTACACGGGACTAGCGGGAGGGAAGCAGTACTTC. Amino acid sequence: CASSYTGLAGGKQYF. The chain carries TRBV6-9 and TRBJ2-7, with TRBD2 matching 16 bases. The trim removed 3 bases at V and 8 bases at J, leaving 4 bases unmatched. The CDR3 is 15 amino acids. CDR1 is MNHGY, CDR2 SVAAGI, per germline.

The genes are TRBV11-3 and TRBJ2-7, with 8 bases that match TRBD1. The germline V gene has CDR1 SGHNT and CDR2 YENEEA. The junction had 6 bases not matched to a gene; V was cut back by 3 bases and J by 2 bases. The length of the CDR3 is 15 residues. CDR3 DNA: TGTGCCAGCAGCTTTCACGGACAGGGCACCTACGAGCAGTACTTC. It yields the protein CASSFHGQGTYEQYF. Drawing the rest from reference TRBV11-3 and TRBJ2-7, the complete variable domain is EAGVVQSPRYKIIEKKQPVAFWCNPISGHNTLYWYLQNLGQGPELLIRYENEEAVDDSQLPKDRFSAERLKGVDSTLKIQPAELGDSAVYLCASSFHGQGTYEQYFGPGTRLTVT.

This clone was found a few times. The rearrangement uses TRBV19 and TRBJ1-1, with 10 bases identical to TRBD1. Germline V CDR1 and CDR2: LNHDA, SQIVND (reference sequence). The CDR3 is made up of 18 amino acids. After removal of 6 bases from V and 1 base from J, the junction contained 14 bases not matched to a gene. Here the CDR3 DNA reads TGTGCCAGTAGGATTATTTCCGTGACAGGGGGCGAGAACACTGAAGCTTTCTTT. The encoded protein is CASRIISVTGGENTEAFF.

This rearrangement joins TRBV10-2 to TRBJ2-7; 10 bases are shared with TRBD2. Trimming cost V 6 bases and J 3 bases; bases outside gene matches: 8. Germline V gives CDR1 WSHSY, CDR2 SAAADI. This CDR3 comprises 15 residues. CDR3 sequence (DNA): TGCGCCAGCAGGGAGGGACTAGCGCCTAACTACGAGCAGTACTTC. Amino acids: CASREGLAPNYEQYF.

This chain joins TRBV11-2 and TRBJ1-1, with 7 bases aligning to TRBD1. The germline V gene has CDR1 SGHAT and CDR2 FQNNGV. V dropped 5 bases and J dropped 6; count of bases not matched to a gene: 6. The length of the CDR3 is 13 residues. CDR3 protein: CASSQRQGSEAFF. CDR3 DNA sequence: TGTGCCAGCAGCCAAAGACAGGGATCTGAAGCTTTCTTT. The variable domain in full, completed from reference TRBV11-2 and TRBJ1-1, reads EAGVAQSPRYKIIEKRQSVAFWCNPISGHATLYWYQQILGQGPKLLIQFQNNGVVDDSQLPKDRFSAERLKGVDSTLKIQPAKLEDSAVYLCASSQRQGSEAFFGQGTRLTVV.

The genes are TRBV5-6 and TRBJ2-7, with 7 bases that match TRBD1. Trimming cost V 3 bases and J 0 bases; bases outside gene matches: 3. This CDR3 is 14 amino acids long. In germline, CDR1 is SGHDT, CDR2 YYEEEE. The CDR3 reads CASSWGTDSYEQYF. The DNA for the CDR3 is TGTGCCAGCAGCTGGGGGACAGACTCCTACGAGCAGTACTTC.

This clone showed up just a few times. V gene TRBV6-5 combines with J gene TRBJ2-7, with a weak D call TRBD1 (6 bases). The V end was cut by 6 bases, the J end by 2 bases, with 14 bases between. The germline V gene encodes CDR1 MNHEY and CDR2 SVGAGI. The CDR3 sequence is 14 residues long. This CDR3 is CASSQQGSPYEQYF. For the CDR3, the DNA is TGTGCCAGCAGCCAACAGGGTTCCCCCTACGAGCAGTACTTC.

V is TRBV7-6 and J is TRBJ2-3, with 8 bases identical to TRBD2. CDR3 length equals 15 residues. Germline trimming cut 2 bases from V and 2 bases from J; bases unmatched to any gene: 3. Germline loops: CDR1 SGHVS, CDR2 FNYEAQ. The CDR3 loop reads CASSLTGGHTDTQYF. The CDR3 DNA follows: TGTGCCAGCAGCTTAACGGGGGGGCACACAGATACGCAGTATTTT.

The chain employs TRBV6-1 and TRBJ2-5; D gene unclear. Per the germline V gene, CDR1 is MNHNS and CDR2 is SASEGT. CDR3 length equals 17 residues. Trimming removed 2 bases at V and 5 bases at J, with 21 bases between. The CDR3 protein is CASSESLSHFPTETQYF. CDR3 coding DNA: TGTGCCAGCAGTGAATCGCTCTCGCACTTCCCCACGGAGACCCAGTACTTC.

V is TRBV11-3 and J is TRBJ1-4; no definite D call. The ends were cut back, 3 bases at V and 8 bases at J, with 13 bases in the middle. The CDR3 is 14 amino acids. Germline assignment: CDR1 SGHNT and CDR2 YENEEA. The CDR3 DNA follows: TGTGCCAGCAGCTTTAGTGGGTTGAGGGAAAAACTGTTTTTT. Protein: CASSFSGLREKLFF.

The gene calls are TRBV7-2 and TRBJ2-7, with TRBD1 matching 7 bases. The length of the CDR3 is 14 residues. V was pared by 8 bases and J by 3 bases, with 10 bases of the junction left unmatched. Germline lookup yields CDR1 SGHTA and CDR2 FQGNSA. CDR3 sequence reads: CASFNPGQNYEQYF. DNA for the CDR3: TGTGCCAGCTTTAACCCGGGACAGAACTACGAGCAGTACTTC.

This clone appeared a single time. The V gene is TRBV29-1, the J gene TRBJ1-2; a weak D match, TRBD1 (5 bases). V was shortened by 5 bases and J by 3 bases, with 13 bases between the two germline ends. The CDR3 has 13 residues. In germline, CDR1 is SQVTM, CDR2 ANQGSEA. CDR3 loop: CSVFTGNYYGYTF. DNA for the CDR3: TGCAGCGTTTTTACAGGAAACTACTATGGCTACACCTTC.

The chain has TRBV4-1 and TRBJ1-5; the D gene is possibly TRBD1 (6 bases). The CDR3 sequence is 17 residues long. Germline V CDR1 and CDR2: MGHRA, YSYEKL. V lost 3 bases, J lost 3 bases, and 18 bases lay in between. The CDR3 reads CASSHHPVTGINQPQHF. The CDR3 DNA reads TGCGCCAGCAGCCACCATCCCGTAACAGGGATCAATCAGCCCCAGCATTTT.

This clone appeared a few times. V is TRBV6-1 and J is TRBJ2-3, with D possibly being TRBD2 (5 bases). The CDR3 is made up of 17 amino acids. V was cut by 0 bases and J by 0 bases, with 13 bases left in between. Germline V gene lookup returns CDR1 MNHNS and CDR2 SASEGT. CDR3 sequence (DNA): TGTGCCAGCAGTGAAGCGCTCAGCGGTGACAGCACAGATACGCAGTATTTT. This translates into CASSEALSGDSTDTQYF.

The genes are TRBV27 and TRBJ2-1; TRBD2 is a possible D gene (5 bases). This CDR3 comprises 15 residues. Trimming took 2 bases from V and 8 from J, leaving 16 bases between them. In germline, CDR1 is MNHEY, CDR2 SMNVEV (reference sequence). The CDR3 DNA sequence: TGTGCCAGCAGTTTACGAGTATCAGGCGGGCATGAGCAGTTCTTC. It codes for CASSLRVSGGHEQFF.

V gene TRBV7-9 combines with J gene TRBJ1-2, with D uncertain. This CDR3 is built from 14 residues. V was cut by 2 bases and J by 3 bases, with 10 bases left in between. CDR1 is SEHNR, CDR2 FQNEAQ, per germline (reference sequence). CDR3 bases: TGTGCCAGCAGCTTAAACCCGGGAGACTATGGCTACACCTTC. Protein product: CASSLNPGDYGYTF.

The chain combines TRBV7-2 with TRBJ2-7, with a possible D match to TRBD1 (7 bases). This CDR3 spans 16 amino acids. The V end was cut by 5 bases, the J end by 1 base, with 18 bases between. CDR1 and CDR2 (germline): SGHTA, FQGNSA. CDR3 in DNA: TGTGCCAGCAGCACGGAGGGGGCTAATTGGTCCTACGAGCAGTACTTC. As protein: CASSTEGANWSYEQYF.

This sequence joins TRBV23-1 and TRBJ1-2; D is ambiguous. TRBV23-1 is given ORF status, its function remaining uncertain. The CDR3 length is 15 residues. Between the trimmed V and J ends, which lost 0 bases and 6 bases, there was a span of 14 bases. CDR3 in amino acids: CASSQSFRDSHGYTF. In nucleotides, the CDR3 is TGCGCCAGCAGTCAATCTTTCCGGGATTCCCATGGCTACACCTTC.

The chain employs TRBV2 and TRBJ1-1; unclear D gene. Deletions cut 7 bases from V and 10 bases from J, with 10 bases between. This CDR3 has 10 amino acids. Germline V gene sequence: CDR1 SNHLY, CDR2 FYNNEI. This chain's CDR3 is CASTGISAFF. The CDR3 bases are TGTGCCAGCACGGGGATTTCAGCTTTCTTT.

This clone appeared a single time. The chain joins TRBV5-4 to TRBJ2-1; 10 bases match TRBD2. The length of the CDR3 is 15 residues. With 4 bases clipped from V and 4 bases from J, the junction kept 5 bases outside the gene matches. Per germline, CDR1 SGHNT and CDR2 YYREEE (reference sequence). CDR3: CASSLGLAEYNEQFF. CDR3 sequence (DNA): TGTGCCAGCAGCCTTGGACTAGCGGAGTACAATGAGCAGTTCTTC.

The chain uses TRBV7-2 and TRBJ1-2; 7 bases line up with TRBD1. The V gene end was trimmed by 1 base and the J gene end by 5 bases; junction bases not matched to a gene: 7. This CDR3 contains 15 residues. Germline V gene data show CDR1 as SGHTA and CDR2 as FQGNSA. In DNA form, the CDR3 reads TGTGCCAGCAGCTTAGGCCCCGGGACAGTTTATGGCTACACCTTC. It is translated as CASSLGPGTVYGYTF. Filled out from reference TRBV7-2 and TRBJ1-2, the complete variable domain reads GAGVSQSPSNKVTEKGKDVELRCDPISGHTALYWYRQSLGQGLEFLIYFQGNSAPDKSGLPSDRFSAERTGGSVSTLTIQRTQQEDSAVYLCASSLGPGTVYGYTFGSGTRLTVV.

The chain recombines TRBV6-4 with TRBJ2-1; D might be TRBD2 (6 bases). Looked up from germline, CDR1 is MRHNA and CDR2 is SNTAGT. This CDR3 region has 15 residues. Trimming pared 4 bases from V and 8 bases from J, leaving 18 bases between. The chain's CDR3 is CASSVTGGTTYEQFF. CDR3 nucleotides: TGTGCCAGCAGTGTGACCGGGGGAACAACGTATGAGCAGTTCTTC.